This T cell receptor beta chain originates from a study of T cells expressing NK-cell markers. Findings and limits, study-wide: It is unclear if expanded NKG2C-expressing clones target HCMV antigens.

TCR beta libraries carry UMIs added by 5'RACE template switching. TCRdb reprocessed the 5' RACE reads and reports one entry per CDR3 protein, with no DNA. The table for this sample gives about 440,000 distinct CDR3 sequences. With respect to this clonotype: Antigen specificity is unknown.

CDR3 size: 15 residues. Germline loops: CDR1 SEHNR, CDR2 FQNEAQ (reference sequence). The clonotype comes from a woman between 18 and 70 years old in good health. The gene calls are TRBV7-9 and TRBJ1-5. Sample: blood T cells: a sorted CD56 or NKG2C T cell subset, CD4+ or CD8+ T cells, or bulk PBMC T cells (not recorded which). The CDR3 is CASSLGEVGNQPQHF.